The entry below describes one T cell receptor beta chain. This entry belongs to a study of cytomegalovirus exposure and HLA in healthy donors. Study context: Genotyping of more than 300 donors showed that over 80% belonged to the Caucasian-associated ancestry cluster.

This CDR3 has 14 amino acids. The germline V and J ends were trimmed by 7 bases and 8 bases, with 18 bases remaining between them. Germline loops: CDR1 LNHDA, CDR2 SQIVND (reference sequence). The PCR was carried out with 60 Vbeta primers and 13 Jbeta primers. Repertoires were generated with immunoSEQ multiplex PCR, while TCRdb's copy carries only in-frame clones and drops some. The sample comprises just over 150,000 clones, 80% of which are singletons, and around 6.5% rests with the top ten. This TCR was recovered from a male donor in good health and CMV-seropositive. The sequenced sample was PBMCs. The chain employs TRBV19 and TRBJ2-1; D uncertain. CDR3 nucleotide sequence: TGTGCCAGTAACCCCTCTAGTAGGAATGATGAGCAGTTCTTC. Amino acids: CASNPSSRNDEQFF.